The 32 T cell receptor beta chains reported below all come from one sample, sequenced in a study of technical replicates of blood from a handful of donors. Clones were sequenced by immunoSEQ multiplex PCR, and TCRdb holds only the in-frame ones, with some missing. Among roughly 79,000 clones, 81% were seen once, and the ten largest hold roughly 3.9%. Sequences were obtained from PBMCs. The receptors shown here come from a human donor in good health. Some clones in this sample may be carry-over from other donors' samples.

The chain uses TRBV6-5 and TRBJ1-2, with a weak D call TRBD1 (5 bases). CDR1 is MNHEY and CDR2 is SVGAGI in the germline V gene. Trimming stripped 6 bases from V and 8 bases from J, with 16 bases between. The CDR3 consists of 13 residues. CDR3 in amino acids: CASSLTGTEGYTF. The CDR3 DNA reads as TGTGCCAGCAGCCTAACCGGGACTGAAGGCTACACCTTC.

A few counts support this clone. The gene calls are TRBV9 and TRBJ2-7; 10 nucleotides agree with TRBD2. Germline loops: CDR1 SGDLS, CDR2 YYNGEE. CDR3 length: 15 residues. The V gene end was trimmed by 0 bases and the J gene end by 5 bases; junction bases not matched to a gene: 5. The CDR3 spells CASSVDGLAVDEQYF. CDR3 coding DNA: TGTGCCAGCAGCGTAGATGGACTAGCGGTCGACGAGCAGTACTTC.

The gene calls are TRBV7-6 and TRBJ2-1; possible D gene TRBD1, 5 bases. Germline CDR1 reads SGHVS; CDR2 reads FNYEAQ. The CDR3 runs 15 residues. V gave up 2 bases and J gave up 6 bases, with 14 bases separating them. The CDR3 sequence: CASSLQGTIVNEQFF. CDR3 nucleotides: TGTGCCAGCAGCTTACAGGGAACCATAGTCAATGAGCAGTTCTTC.

The CDR3 sequence is CASGSTGKTYNEQFF. The CDR3 coding sequence is TGTGCTAGTGGGTCCACAGGGAAAACCTACAATGAGCAGTTCTTC. This sequence joins TRBV12-5 and TRBJ2-1; a weak D match, TRBD1 (6 bases). Between the trimmed V and J ends, which lost 6 bases and 2 bases, there was a span of 14 bases. Germline V lookup: CDR1 LGHNT, CDR2 FRNRAP. The CDR3 extends over 15 amino acids. Drawing the rest from reference TRBV12-5 and TRBJ2-1, the complete variable domain is DARVTQTPRHKVTEMGQEVTMRCQPILGHNTVFWYRQTMMQGLELLAYFRNRAPLDDSGMPKDRFSAEMPDATLATLKIQPSEPRDSAVYFCASGSTGKTYNEQFFGPGTRLTVL.

The rearrangement links TRBV11-2 to TRBJ2-3; 16 bases are shared with TRBD2. This CDR3 has 19 residues. The germline V gene encodes CDR1 SGHAT and CDR2 FQNNGV. The trim removed 1 base at V and 6 bases at J, leaving 10 bases unmatched. The DNA of the CDR3 is TGTGCCAGCAGCTTAGGAGGGACTAGCGGGGGGGAGACCTGGGATACGCAGTATTTT. Amino acid sequence: CASSLGGTSGGETWDTQYF.

This clone was found a few times. The chain couples TRBV5-1 to TRBJ1-4; TRBD1 matches at 7 bases. CDR3 length: 14 amino acids. Germline V gene lookup returns CDR1 SGHRS and CDR2 YFSETQ. Trimming took 3 bases from V and 3 from J; bases not matched to a gene: 2. For the CDR3, the DNA is TGCGCCAGCAGCTCAGGGGGTGCTAATGAAAAACTGTTTTTT. Translated, it gives CASSSGGANEKLFF.

J is TRBJ1-5 and V is TRBV30, with 9 bases matching TRBD1. The CDR3 totals 17 residues. Germline V CDR1 and CDR2: GTSNPN, SVGIG (reference sequence). Trimming removed 1 base from V and 0 bases from J; junction bases left unmatched: 7. The CDR3 loop reads CAWSADRGYDSNQPQHF. CDR3 nucleotide sequence: TGTGCCTGGAGTGCCGACAGGGGGTACGATAGCAATCAGCCCCAGCATTTT.

This chain links TRBV7-2 with TRBJ2-3; D unclear. This CDR3 region has 11 residues. Germline V lookup: CDR1 SGHTA, CDR2 FQGNSA. The V and J ends lost 6 bases and 5 bases respectively, with 6 bases between them. The CDR3 DNA follows: TGTGCCAGCAGTCCTAGAGATACGCAGTATTTT. It yields the protein CASSPRDTQYF.

The chain employs TRBV6-1 and TRBJ2-7; D perhaps matches TRBD1 (5 bases). V was cut by 4 bases and J by 2 bases, with 15 bases left in between. Germline loops: CDR1 MNHNS, CDR2 SASEGT. The CDR3 spans 15 residues. CDR3 sequence reads: CASSVQGGFPYEQYF. DNA for the CDR3: TGTGCCAGCAGTGTTCAGGGTGGCTTCCCCTACGAGCAGTACTTC.

This sequence joins TRBV4-1 and TRBJ2-1, with 11 bases identical to TRBD2. Trimming took 9 bases from V and 5 from J; bases not matched to a gene: 6. Germline values: CDR1 MGHRA, CDR2 YSYEKL. The CDR3 runs to 14 residues. The CDR3 reads CASATSGVDNEQFF. CDR3 sequence (DNA): TGCGCCAGTGCGACTAGCGGGGTTGACAATGAGCAGTTCTTC.

The rearrangement uses TRBV7-2 and TRBJ2-1, with 9 bases that match TRBD2. J gave up 6 bases and V 2 bases, and 11 bases lay outside the gene matches. The CDR3 is 17 amino acids. CDR1 is SGHTA and CDR2 is FQGNSA in the germline V gene. CDR3 region: CASSLIVVLRGGNEQFF. DNA for the CDR3: TGTGCCAGCAGCTTAATCGTGGTGCTGCGGGGGGGCAATGAGCAGTTCTTC.

This clone was recorded many times. The rearrangement links TRBV5-1 to TRBJ2-2, with 10 bases identical to TRBD1. The CDR3 covers 17 residues. Per germline, CDR1 SGHRS and CDR2 YFSETQ. J gave up 1 base and V 4 bases, and 7 bases lay outside the gene matches. CDR3 sequence (DNA): TGCGCCAGCAGCGAGAAGCGGACAGGGGGGAACACCGGGGAGCTGTTTTTT. As protein: CASSEKRTGGNTGELFF.

The chain couples TRBV9 to TRBJ1-6; D unclear. Germline V lookup: CDR1 SGDLS, CDR2 YYNGEE. Trimming took off 2 bases at V and 14 bases at J, with 14 bases between the two ends. The CDR3 runs 13 residues. CDR3 bases: TGTGCCAGCAGCGTGAGCCCCGTCGGAGCCCTCCACTTT. Residues: CASSVSPVGALHF.

This sequence joins TRBV6-1 and TRBJ1-3, with D possibly being TRBD1 (5 bases). Looked up from germline, CDR1 is MNHNS and CDR2 is SASEGT. Trimming took 4 bases from V and 3 from J, leaving 19 bases between them. This CDR3 comprises 17 residues. This CDR3 reads CASSAPGSRRGGNTIYF. The CDR3 nucleotides read TGTGCCAGCAGTGCTCCAGGGAGTCGGAGGGGTGGAAACACCATATATTTT.

The CDR3 DNA reads TGTGCCAGCAGCTCCAATAACAGGGGCAGCAATCAGCCCCAGCATTTT. It encodes CASSSNNRGSNQPQHF. This chain connects TRBV7-3 to TRBJ1-5, with 7 bases that match TRBD1. In germline, CDR1 is SGHTA, CDR2 FQGTGA. V gave up 4 bases and J gave up 1 base; unmatched junction bases: 7. The length of the CDR3 is 16 residues.

V and J are TRBV9 and TRBJ2-2, with TRBD1 identical over 9 bases. The germline CDR1 and CDR2 sequences are SGDLS and YYNGEE. The CDR3 sequence is 18 residues long. Trimming took 3 bases from V and 8 from J; bases not matched to a gene: 17. The CDR3 spells CASSAPPGTGLRAGELFF. CDR3 sequence (DNA): TGTGCCAGCAGCGCGCCTCCCGGGACAGGGTTGAGAGCGGGGGAGCTGTTTTTT.

CDR3: CASSLTRTSGAGELFF. The CDR3, as DNA: TGTGCCAGCAGCTTAACAAGGACTAGCGGGGCCGGGGAGCTGTTTTTT. The V and J genes are TRBV7-6 and TRBJ2-2; 12 bases are a match to TRBD2. The CDR3 sequence is 16 residues long. The V gene's germline CDR1 is SGHVS and CDR2 FNYEAQ. Trimming at V came to 2 bases and at J to 6 bases, leaving 4 bases not matched to a gene.

This sequence joins TRBV5-1 and TRBJ2-7; TRBD1 might be the D (5 bases). V was shortened by 4 bases and J by 5 bases, with 22 bases between the two germline ends. This CDR3 spans 16 amino acids. Germline CDR1 and CDR2: SGHRS and YFSETQ. The CDR3 bases are TGCGCCAGCAGCCCGCTCATTCGCCGCGCAGGGCACGAGCAGTACTTC. Its protein product is CASSPLIRRAGHEQYF.

The chain recombines TRBV2 with TRBJ1-2; 12 bases map to TRBD1. V trimming: 6 bases; J trimming: 6 bases; junction bases outside the gene matches: 5. Germline V lookup: CDR1 SNHLY, CDR2 FYNNEI. There are 14 residues in the CDR3. The CDR3 coding sequence is TGTGCCAGCAGGGCCGGGACAGGGGGCGATGGCTACACCTTC. Translated, it gives CASRAGTGGDGYTF.

The rearrangement uses TRBV11-2 and TRBJ2-7; D is possibly TRBD1 (5 bases). The CDR3 loop spans 14 amino acids. The V gene lost 1 base and the J gene lost 4 bases, with 11 bases spanning the gap. Germline V gene lookup returns CDR1 SGHAT and CDR2 FQNNGV. CDR3 loop: CASSLAGFRYEQYF. CDR3 nucleotides: TGTGCCAGCAGCTTAGCAGGGTTCCGATACGAGCAGTACTTC. The variable domain in full, completed from reference TRBV11-2 and TRBJ2-7, reads EAGVAQSPRYKIIEKRQSVAFWCNPISGHATLYWYQQILGQGPKLLIQFQNNGVVDDSQLPKDRFSAERLKGVDSTLKIQPAKLEDSAVYLCASSLAGFRYEQYFGPGTRLTVT.

This clone was observed a handful of times. The rearrangement links TRBV9 to TRBJ1-4, with a tentative D call TRBD1 (5 bases). V lost 4 bases to trimming and J lost 7 bases, with 23 bases between them. The germline CDR1 and CDR2 sequences are SGDLS and YYNGEE. The CDR3 is 17 residues long. CDR3 in DNA: TGTGCCAGCAGCATCGACGGTTTCGGTCAGGGCGGTGAAAAACTGTTTTTT. Translation: CASSIDGFGQGGEKLFF. Looking up the rest from reference TRBV9 and TRBJ1-4 gives the full variable domain: DSGVTQTPKHLITATGQRVTLRCSPRSGDLSVYWYQQSLDQGLQFLIQYYNGEERAKGNILERFSAQQFPDLHSELNLSSLELGDSALYFCASSIDGFGQGGEKLFFGSGTQLSVL.

The chain is built from TRBV30 and TRBJ1-1; possible D gene TRBD1, 5 bases. Germline V CDR1 and CDR2: GTSNPN, SVGIG (reference sequence). The CDR3 runs 11 residues. The V end was cut by 2 bases, the J end by 11 bases, with 12 bases between. CDR3 bases: TGTGCCTGGAGTCAGGGAGGAACTGCTTTCTTT. Amino acids: CAWSQGGTAFF.

The gene calls are TRBV5-1 and TRBJ2-5, with 8 bases lining up with TRBD2. This CDR3 comprises 16 residues. CDR1 and CDR2 from the germline V gene are SGHRS and YFSETQ. Trimming at V came to 3 bases and at J to 0 bases, leaving 7 bases not matched to a gene. The CDR3 nucleotides read TGCGCCAGCAGCTCAGGAGCGGGAGCCCACCAAGAGACCCAGTACTTC. Translated, it gives CASSSGAGAHQETQYF.

The chain combines TRBV21-1 with TRBJ1-2; TRBD1 is the table's D call and was not checked against the DNA. TRBV21-1 is recorded as a pseudogene. This CDR3 is built from 10 residues. In DNA form, the CDR3 reads TGTGCCAGCAGCAACATGGGGCAGACCTTC. Its protein product is CASSNMGQTF.

J is TRBJ2-5 and V is TRBV29-1; D unresolved. The CDR3 consists of 12 residues. Trimming stripped 4 bases from V and 1 base from J, with 7 bases between. Per the germline V gene, CDR1 is SQVTM and CDR2 is ANQGSEA. CDR3 amino acids: CSVAIPQETQYF. The CDR3, as DNA: TGCAGCGTTGCAATCCCCCAAGAGACCCAGTACTTC.

J is TRBJ2-3 and V is TRBV9, with D unresolved. V dropped 3 bases and J dropped 6 bases, with 11 bases sitting between them. The CDR3 consists of 13 residues. Germline CDR1 SGDLS, CDR2 YYNGEE. The CDR3 sequence is CASSAVMSDTQYF. The CDR3 nucleotides are TGTGCCAGCAGCGCTGTTATGTCGGATACGCAGTATTTT.

The chain is built from TRBV5-1 and TRBJ2-1; 8 bases align to TRBD2. V was clipped by 1 base and J by 8 bases; unmatched bases: 8. Per the germline V gene, CDR1 is SGHRS and CDR2 is YFSETQ. The CDR3 extends over 15 amino acids. The CDR3 loop is CASSLPTGGAYEQFF. The CDR3 coding sequence is TGCGCCAGCAGCTTGCCTACCGGGGGGGCTTATGAGCAGTTCTTC.

The V and J genes are TRBV5-1 and TRBJ2-2; D is possibly TRBD1 (5 bases). This CDR3 comprises 17 residues. Germline V gene data show CDR1 as SGHRS and CDR2 as YFSETQ. V lost 1 base, J lost 2 bases, and 15 bases lay in between. This CDR3 reads CASSLSIDSLNTGELFF. CDR3 nucleotides: TGCGCCAGCAGCTTGTCTATTGACAGCCTCAACACCGGGGAGCTGTTTTTT.

V is TRBV5-4 and J is TRBJ2-3, with D possibly matching TRBD2 (7 bases). The germline gives CDR1 SGHNT, CDR2 YYREEE (reference sequence). V lost 3 bases and J lost 13, with 15 bases in between. The length of the CDR3 is 12 residues. The CDR3 bases are TGTGCCAGCAGCTCTGGGGGGGGGCGAGAGTATTTT. Amino acids: CASSSGGGREYF.

This chain links TRBV7-3 with TRBJ2-7; TRBD1 agrees at 7 bases. This CDR3 contains 13 residues. V was pared by 5 bases and J by 7 bases, with 8 bases of the junction left unmatched. Germline V gene sequence: CDR1 SGHTA, CDR2 FQGTGA. CDR3 loop: CASSQQGMREQYF. CDR3 DNA: TGTGCCAGCAGCCAACAGGGGATGCGGGAGCAGTACTTC.

The rearrangement uses TRBV5-1 and TRBJ2-5; 7 bases fit TRBD2. Germline CDR1 is SGHRS and CDR2 is YFSETQ. V lost 3 bases and J lost 5; bases outside the gene matches: 16. This CDR3 contains 17 residues. In nucleotides, the CDR3 is TGCGCCAGCAGCTGGTACGGAGGGCGGGAGAAGGGGGAGACCCAGTACTTC. Its translation is CASSWYGGREKGETQYF.

This chain links TRBV7-2 with TRBJ1-5, with D perhaps TRBD1 (5 bases). V was cut by 2 bases and J by 4 bases, with 6 bases left in between. Germline V gene sequence: CDR1 SGHTA, CDR2 FQGNSA. This CDR3 comprises 13 residues. CDR3 residues: CASSLHRNQPQHF. CDR3 DNA sequence: TGTGCCAGCAGCTTACACAGGAATCAGCCCCAGCATTTT.